This record covers a single T cell receptor (beta chain). Its antigen is not identified. The data belong to a study of Ad26.COV2.S vaccination and SARS-CoV-2 variants. In the study overall: The Ad26.COV2.S arm of the COV1001 trial was where the donor was placed. Doses of Ad26.COV2.S were injected into muscle once or twice, 56 days apart. The study's findings and limits: There was a possibility that the TCR breadth and depth analyses underestimated total T cell responses.

Assay: immunoSEQ multiplex PCR; the TCRdb copy retains only in-frame clones and omits some. The data show roughly 500,000 clones, with approximately 88% seen just once and about 13% held by the top ten. The ends were cut back, 6 bases at V and 1 base at J, with 9 bases in the middle. The CDR3 is 14 amino acids. Looked up from germline, CDR1 is LNHNV and CDR2 is YYDKDF (reference sequence). Treatment denoted: roughly 20 received Ad26.COV2.S at low or high dose, single or two shots; roughly five received placebo; per-sample allocation not given. The study sampled participants on day 63 after the first vaccine or placebo injection.

The V call is TRBV15, the J call TRBJ2-2; no firm D call. The sequenced sample was peripheral blood, obtained in a trial of Ad26.COV2.S vaccine versus placebo. The source is a person between 18 and 59 years old who received the Ad26.COV2.S COVID-19 vaccine or a placebo. As DNA, the CDR3 is TGTGCCACCAGGGCGGACCTGAACACCGGGGAGCTGTTTTTT. Encoded protein: CATRADLNTGELFF.